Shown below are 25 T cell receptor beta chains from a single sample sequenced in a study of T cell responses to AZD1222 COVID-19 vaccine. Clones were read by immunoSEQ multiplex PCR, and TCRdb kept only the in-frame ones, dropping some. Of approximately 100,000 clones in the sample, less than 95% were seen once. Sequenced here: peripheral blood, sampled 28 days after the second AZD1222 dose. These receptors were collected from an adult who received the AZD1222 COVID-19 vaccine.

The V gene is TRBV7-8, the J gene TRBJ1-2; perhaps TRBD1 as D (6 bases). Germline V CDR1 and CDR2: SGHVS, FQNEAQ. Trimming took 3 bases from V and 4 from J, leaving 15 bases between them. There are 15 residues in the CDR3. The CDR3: CASSFGRGPRYGYTF. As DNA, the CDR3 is TGTGCCAGCAGCTTTGGTCGGGGGCCTCGCTATGGCTACACCTTC.

In nucleotides, the CDR3 is TGTGCCAGCAGCTTAACAACCTACGAGCAGTACTTC. It encodes CASSLTTYEQYF. The chain recombines TRBV7-9 with TRBJ2-7; D is unclear. The CDR3 is made up of 12 amino acids. The V gene lost 2 bases and the J gene lost 2 bases, with 4 bases spanning the gap. Germline V gives CDR1 SEHNR, CDR2 FQNEAQ (reference sequence).

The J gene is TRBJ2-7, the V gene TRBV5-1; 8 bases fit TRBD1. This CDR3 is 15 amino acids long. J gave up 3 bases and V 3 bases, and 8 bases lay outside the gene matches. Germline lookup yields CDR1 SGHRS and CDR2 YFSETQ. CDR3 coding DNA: TGCGCCAGCAGCTGGGACAGGAGGACCTTCTACGAGCAGTACTTC. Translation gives CASSWDRRTFYEQYF.

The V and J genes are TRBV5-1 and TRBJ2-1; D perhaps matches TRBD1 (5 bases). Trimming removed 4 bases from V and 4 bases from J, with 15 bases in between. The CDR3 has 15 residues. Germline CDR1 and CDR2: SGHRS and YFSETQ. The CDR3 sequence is CASSPQTDLYNEQFF. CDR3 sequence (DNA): TGCGCCAGCAGCCCGCAGACAGATCTTTACAATGAGCAGTTCTTC.

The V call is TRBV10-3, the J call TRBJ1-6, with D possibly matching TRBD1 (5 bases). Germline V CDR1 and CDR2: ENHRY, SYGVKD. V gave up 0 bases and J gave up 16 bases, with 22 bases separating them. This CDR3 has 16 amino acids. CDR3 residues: CAISESFGKSGGRLHF. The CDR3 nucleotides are TGTGCCATCAGTGAGTCCTTCGGTAAGTCCGGGGGGAGGCTCCACTTT.

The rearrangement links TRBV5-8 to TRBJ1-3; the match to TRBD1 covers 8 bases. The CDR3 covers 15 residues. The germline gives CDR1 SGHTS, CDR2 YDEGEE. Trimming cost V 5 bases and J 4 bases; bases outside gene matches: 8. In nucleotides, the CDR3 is TGTGCCAGCAGATTCAGGACAGGGAGGGGAAACACCATATATTTT. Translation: CASRFRTGRGNTIYF. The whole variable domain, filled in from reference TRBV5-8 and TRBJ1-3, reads EAGVTQSPTHLIKTRGQQATLRCSPISGHTSVYWYQQALGLGLQFLLWYDEGEERNRGNFPPRFSGRQFPNYSSELNVNALELEDSALYLCASRFRTGRGNTIYFGEGSWLTVV.

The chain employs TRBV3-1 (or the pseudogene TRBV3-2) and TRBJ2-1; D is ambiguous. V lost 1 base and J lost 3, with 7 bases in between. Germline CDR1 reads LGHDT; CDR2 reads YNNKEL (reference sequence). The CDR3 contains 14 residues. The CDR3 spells CASSQGQDYNEQFF. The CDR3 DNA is TGTGCCAGCAGCCAAGGGCAGGACTACAATGAGCAGTTCTTC.

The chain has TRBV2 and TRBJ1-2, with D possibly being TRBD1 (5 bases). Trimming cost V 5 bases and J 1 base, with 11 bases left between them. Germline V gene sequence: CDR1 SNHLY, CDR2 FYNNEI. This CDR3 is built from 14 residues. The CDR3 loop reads CASSQDSRNYGYTF. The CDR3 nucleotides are TGTGCCAGCAGTCAAGACAGCCGTAACTATGGCTACACCTTC.

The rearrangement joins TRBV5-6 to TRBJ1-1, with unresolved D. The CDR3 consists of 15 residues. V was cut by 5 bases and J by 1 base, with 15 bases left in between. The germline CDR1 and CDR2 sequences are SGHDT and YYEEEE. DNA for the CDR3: TGTGCCAGCAGGTTAGTCCAGAGGGCGAACACTGAAGCTTTCTTT. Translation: CASRLVQRANTEAFF.

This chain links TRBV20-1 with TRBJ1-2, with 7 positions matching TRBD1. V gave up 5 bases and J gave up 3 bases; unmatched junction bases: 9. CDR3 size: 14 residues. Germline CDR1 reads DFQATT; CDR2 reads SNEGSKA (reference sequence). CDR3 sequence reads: CSARGGGADYGYTF. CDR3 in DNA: TGCAGTGCTCGTGGAGGGGGCGCGGACTATGGCTACACCTTC.

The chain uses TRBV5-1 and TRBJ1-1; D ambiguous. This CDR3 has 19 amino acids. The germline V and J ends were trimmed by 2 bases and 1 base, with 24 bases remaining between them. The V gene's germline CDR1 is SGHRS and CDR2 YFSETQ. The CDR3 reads CASSFFQTTHSEKNTEAFF. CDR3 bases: TGCGCCAGCAGCTTTTTCCAGACCACCCACAGCGAAAAGAACACTGAAGCTTTCTTT. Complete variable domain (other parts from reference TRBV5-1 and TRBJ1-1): KAGVTQTPRYLIKTRGQQVTLSCSPISGHRSVSWYQQTPGQGLQFLFEYFSETQRNKGNFPGRFSGRQFSNSRSEMNVSTLELGDSALYLCASSFFQTTHSEKNTEAFFGQGTRLTVV.

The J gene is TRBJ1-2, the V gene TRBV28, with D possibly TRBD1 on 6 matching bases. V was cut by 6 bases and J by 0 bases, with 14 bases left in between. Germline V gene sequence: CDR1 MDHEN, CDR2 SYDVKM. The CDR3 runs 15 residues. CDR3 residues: CASSRPGTTNYGYTF. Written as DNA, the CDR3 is TGTGCCAGCAGCCGGCCTGGGACAACTAACTATGGCTACACCTTC.

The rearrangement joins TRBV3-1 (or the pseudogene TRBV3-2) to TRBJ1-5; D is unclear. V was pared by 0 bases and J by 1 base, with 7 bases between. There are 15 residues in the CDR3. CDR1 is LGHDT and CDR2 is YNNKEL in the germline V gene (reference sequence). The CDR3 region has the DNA TGTGCCAGCAGCCAAGATGCGGGAAGCAATCAGCCCCAGCATTTT. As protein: CASSQDAGSNQPQHF.

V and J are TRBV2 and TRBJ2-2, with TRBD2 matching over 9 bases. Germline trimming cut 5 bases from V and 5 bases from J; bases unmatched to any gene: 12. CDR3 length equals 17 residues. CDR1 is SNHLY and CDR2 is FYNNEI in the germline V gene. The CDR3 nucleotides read TGTGCCAGCAGTAGGGGTAGCGGGGGCCTCAGGACCGGGGAGCTGTTTTTT. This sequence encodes CASSRGSGGLRTGELFF.

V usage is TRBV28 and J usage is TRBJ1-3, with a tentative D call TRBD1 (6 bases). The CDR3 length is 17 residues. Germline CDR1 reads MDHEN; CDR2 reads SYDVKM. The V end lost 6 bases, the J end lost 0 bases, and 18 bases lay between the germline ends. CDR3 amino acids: CASSQFNRASSGNTIYF. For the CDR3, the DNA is TGTGCCAGCAGCCAATTCAACAGGGCTAGCTCTGGAAACACCATATATTTT.

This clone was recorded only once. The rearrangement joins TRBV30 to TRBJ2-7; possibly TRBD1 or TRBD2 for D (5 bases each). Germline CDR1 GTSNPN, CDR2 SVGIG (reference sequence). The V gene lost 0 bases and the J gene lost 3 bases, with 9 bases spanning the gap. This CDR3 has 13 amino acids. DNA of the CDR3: TGTGCCTGGAGTGTGAGAGGGGACTACGAGCAGTACTTC. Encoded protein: CAWSVRGDYEQYF.

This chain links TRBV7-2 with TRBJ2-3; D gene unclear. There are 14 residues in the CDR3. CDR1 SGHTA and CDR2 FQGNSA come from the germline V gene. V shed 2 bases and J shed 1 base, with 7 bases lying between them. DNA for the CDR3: TGTGCCAGCAGCTTAATCCGGGGCACAGATACGCAGTATTTT. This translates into CASSLIRGTDTQYF. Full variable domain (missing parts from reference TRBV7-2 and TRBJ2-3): GAGVSQSPSNKVTEKGKDVELRCDPISGHTALYWYRQSLGQGLEFLIYFQGNSAPDKSGLPSDRFSAERTGGSVSTLTIQRTQQEDSAVYLCASSLIRGTDTQYFGPGTRLTVL.

CDR3 protein: CSVDWASGELFF. Written as DNA, the CDR3 is TGCAGCGTTGACTGGGCGTCGGGGGAGCTGTTTTTT. The chain is built from TRBV29-1 and TRBJ2-2; the D is unclear. The ends were cut back, 3 bases at V and 8 bases at J, with 10 bases in the middle. The germline CDR1 and CDR2 sequences are SQVTM and ANQGSEA. The CDR3 spans 12 residues.

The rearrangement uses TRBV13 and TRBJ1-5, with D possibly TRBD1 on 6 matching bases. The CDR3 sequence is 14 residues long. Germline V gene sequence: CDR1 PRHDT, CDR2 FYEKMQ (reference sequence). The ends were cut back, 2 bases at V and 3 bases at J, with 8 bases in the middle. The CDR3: CASSLQGNNQPQHF. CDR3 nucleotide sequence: TGTGCCAGCAGCTTACAGGGGAACAATCAGCCCCAGCATTTT.

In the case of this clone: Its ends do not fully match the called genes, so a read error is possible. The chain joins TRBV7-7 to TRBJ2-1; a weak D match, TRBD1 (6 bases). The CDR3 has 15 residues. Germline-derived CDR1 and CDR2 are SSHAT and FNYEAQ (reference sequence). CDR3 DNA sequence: TGTGCTAGCAGCCCAAGAATCCAGGGGTCCAATGAGCAGTTCTTC. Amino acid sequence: CASSPRIQGSNEQFF. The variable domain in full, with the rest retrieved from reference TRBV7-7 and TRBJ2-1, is GAGVSQSPRYKVTKRGQDVTLRCDPISSHATLYWYQQALGQGPEFLTYFNYEAQPDKSGLPSDRFSAERPEGSISTLTIQRTEQRDSAMYRCASSPRIQGSNEQFFGPGTRLTVL.

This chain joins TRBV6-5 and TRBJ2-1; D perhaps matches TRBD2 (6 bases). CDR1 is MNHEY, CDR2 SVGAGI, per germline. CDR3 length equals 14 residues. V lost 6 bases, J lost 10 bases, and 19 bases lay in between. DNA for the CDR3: TGTGCCAGCAGACCGGGACTGGGAGTGAGGGAGCAGTTCTTC. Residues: CASRPGLGVREQFF.

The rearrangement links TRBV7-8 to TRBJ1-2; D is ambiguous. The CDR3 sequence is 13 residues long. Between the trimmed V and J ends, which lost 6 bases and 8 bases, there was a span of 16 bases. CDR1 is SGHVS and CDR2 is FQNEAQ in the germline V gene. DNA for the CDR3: TGTGCCAGCAGTTCGACGAGCGCCCGAGGCTACACCTTC. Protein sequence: CASSSTSARGYTF.

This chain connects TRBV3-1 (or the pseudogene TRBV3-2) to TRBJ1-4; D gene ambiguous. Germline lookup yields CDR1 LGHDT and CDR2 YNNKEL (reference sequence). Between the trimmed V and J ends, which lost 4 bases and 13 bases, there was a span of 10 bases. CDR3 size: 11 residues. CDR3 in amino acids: CASSLSGGLFF. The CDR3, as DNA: TGTGCCAGCAGCCTCAGTGGCGGACTGTTTTTT.

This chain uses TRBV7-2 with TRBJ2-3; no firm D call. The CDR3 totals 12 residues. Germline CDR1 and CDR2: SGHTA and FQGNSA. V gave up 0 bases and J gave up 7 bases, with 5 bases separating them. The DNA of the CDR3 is TGTGCCAGCAGCTTAGCGTCGTATACGCAGTATTTT. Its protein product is CASSLASYTQYF.

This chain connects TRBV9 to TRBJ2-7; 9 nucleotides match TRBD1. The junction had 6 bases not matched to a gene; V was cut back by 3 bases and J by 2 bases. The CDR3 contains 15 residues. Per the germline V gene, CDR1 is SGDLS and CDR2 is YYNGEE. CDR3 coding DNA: TGTGCCAGCAGCGGGAGACAGGGGGTGGCCTACGAGCAGTACTTC. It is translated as CASSGRQGVAYEQYF.